A selection of T cell receptor beta chains follows, all from one sample in a study of blood T cell repertoires in COVID-19. TCRdb's copy holds only in-frame clones and misses some; the assay was immunoSEQ multiplex PCR. The profile covers 200,000 to 250,000 clones, with roughly four fifths appearing a single time and about 8% taken by the ten largest. Source material: peripheral blood. Every receptor here comes from a woman between 50 and 59 years old with acute or convalescent COVID-19. Both conserved end residues are part of each CDR3. A D gene is named only where the DNA matches it firmly. Clone size appears in some rows only: once, few, many, or a class for an expanded clone.

cdr3_length	v_call	j_call	clone_size	d_call	cdr3_aa	cdr3_nt
16	TRBV5-6	TRBJ2-1	NA	TRBD1	CASSSNILTGGNEQFF	TGTGCCAGCAGCTCAAATATCCTGACAGGGGGCAATGAGCAGTTCTTC
13	TRBV9	TRBJ2-5	NA	NA	CASSRTFQETQYF	TGTGCCAGCAGTAGGACATTCCAAGAGACCCAGTACTTC
18	TRBV7-2	TRBJ2-7	NA	TRBD2	CASSPTGTSGRAPDEQYF	TGTGCCAGCAGCCCAACCGGGACTAGCGGGAGGGCCCCGGACGAGCAGTACTTC
14	TRBV7-2	TRBJ2-7	few	NA	CASSPQGSGSEQYF	TGTGCCAGCAGCCCCCAGGGTTCCGGGAGCGAGCAGTACTTC
12	TRBV28	TRBJ1-5	NA	NA	CASSYRDQPQHF	TGTGCCAGCAGTTACAGGGATCAGCCCCAGCATTTT
14	TRBV4-2	TRBJ1-1	NA	NA	CASSQDHRNTEAFF	TGTGCCAGCAGCCAAGACCACAGGAACACTGAAGCTTTCTTT
14	TRBV5-5	TRBJ1-3	NA	NA	CAGSFEGAGNTIYF	TGTGCCGGCAGCTTTGAGGGGGCTGGAAACACCATATATTTT
13	TRBV6-1	TRBJ1-5	NA	NA	CASSDTGDQPQHF	TGTGCCAGCAGTGATACGGGGGATCAGCCCCAGCATTTT
15	TRBV28	TRBJ2-5	NA	TRBD1	CASSPPGQVQGAQYF	TGTGCCAGCAGTCCCCCGGGACAGGTACAGGGGGCCCAGTACTTC
16	TRBV28	TRBJ1-3	once	TRBD1	CASRRTGADSGNTIYF	TGTGCCAGCAGGCGAACAGGGGCGGACTCTGGAAACACCATATATTTT
18	TRBV7-9	TRBJ2-3	NA	TRBD2	CASSLKPGLAGSTDTQYF	TGTGCCAGCAGTTTAAAACCGGGACTAGCGGGGAGCACAGATACGCAGTATTTT
14	TRBV7-9	TRBJ1-6	many	NA	CASSWSTANSPLHF	TGTGCCAGCAGCTGGTCGACAGCCAATTCACCCCTCCACTTT
13	TRBV5-3	TRBJ1-5	NA	NA	CAQKRVANQPQHF	TGTGCCCAAAAGAGGGTCGCCAATCAGCCCCAGCATTTT
13	TRBV28	TRBJ1-2	few	NA	CASSLSGGYGYTF	TGTGCCAGCAGTTTAAGCGGTGGCTATGGCTACACCTTC
15	TRBV7-9	TRBJ1-2	NA	NA	CASSLWTDSNYGYTF	TGTGCCAGCAGCTTGTGGACAGACTCCAACTATGGCTACACCTTC
15	TRBV7-2	TRBJ1-4	NA	TRBD1	CASSSGDSFNEKLFF	TGTGCCAGCAGCTCGGGGGACAGCTTTAATGAAAAACTGTTTTTT
15	TRBV13	TRBJ1-3	NA	NA	CASSLGHISGNTIYF	TGTGCCAGCAGCTTAGGACACATCTCTGGAAACACCATATATTTT
15	TRBV5-1	TRBJ2-4	NA	NA	CASSTGDRAKNIQYF	TGCGCCAGCAGTACGGGAGACCGGGCCAAAAACATTCAGTACTTC
16	TRBV4-1	TRBJ2-3	once	TRBD2	CASSEPGLAVTDTQYF	TGCGCCAGCAGCGAACCCGGACTAGCGGTCACAGATACGCAGTATTTT
14	TRBV3-1/TRBV3-2	TRBJ1-2	once	TRBD1	CASSQGTGDYGYTF	TGTGCCAGCAGCCAAGGGACAGGGGATTATGGCTACACCTTC
16	TRBV14	TRBJ1-6	NA	NA	CASSQYGSSYNSPLHF	TGTGCCAGCAGCCAATACGGGAGCTCCTATAATTCACCCCTCCACTTT
14	TRBV30	TRBJ2-1	NA	TRBD1	CAWRLQGAGNEQFF	TGTGCCTGGAGACTCCAGGGGGCGGGCAATGAGCAGTTCTTC
16	TRBV7-8	TRBJ2-2	NA	NA	CASSLYEGGNTGELFF	TGTGCCAGCAGCTTATATGAGGGAGGGAACACCGGGGAGCTGTTTTTT
16	TRBV4-2	TRBJ2-3	NA	TRBD2	CASSQTTSANTDTQYF	TGTGCCAGCAGCCAAACCACTAGCGCCAACACAGATACGCAGTATTTT
14	TRBV21-1	TRBJ2-1	NA	NA	CASSKENRAQEQFF	TGTGCCAGCAGCAAAGAGAACAGGGCTCAGGAGCAGTTCTTC
14	TRBV10-3	TRBJ1-5	NA	TRBD1	CASSTGTELEPQHF	TGTGCCAGCTCAACCGGGACAGAATTAGAGCCCCAGCATTTT
14	TRBV3-1/TRBV3-2	TRBJ1-4	NA	NA	CASSPPGTNEKLFF	TGTGCCAGCAGCCCACCGGGAACTAATGAAAAACTGTTTTTT
17	TRBV19	TRBJ2-6	NA	TRBD1	CASSGNRGPSGANVLTF	TGTGCCAGTAGTGGGAACAGGGGGCCCTCTGGGGCCAACGTCCTGACTTTC
18	TRBV10-3	TRBJ2-1	NA	TRBD2	CAIRRGLAGASSYNEQFF	TGTGCCATCAGGCGCGGACTAGCGGGGGCCAGCTCCTACAATGAGCAGTTCTTC